A selection of T cell receptor beta chains follows, all from one sample in a study of glioma-infiltrating T cells after dendritic cell vaccination. Data came from immunoSEQ multiplex PCR; TCRdb stores just in-frame clones and leaves some out. Among roughly 90,000 clones listed, 86% were seen once. Sequences were derived from blood, sampled before dendritic cell vaccination. Every receptor here comes from a human donor with glioblastoma. CDR3s include the opening cysteine and the closing phenylalanine or tryptophan. The D gene is left open where the match is weak.

V	D	CDR3
TRBV9	.	CASSVVSTGELFF
TRBV6-6	.	CASLIGGADRAFF
TRBV15	TRBD1	CATSSVEGGRGQPQHF
TRBV5-6	.	CASSHTSEQYF
TRBV4-3	TRBD1	CASSPVTGGQDGYTF
TRBV6-1	.	CASSERDWMNYGYTF
TRBV9	TRBD1	CASSQTGQGWQETQYF
TRBV7-9	TRBD1	CASSSVAGGWSGNTIYF
TRBV19	.	CASQPGSGGTDTQYF
TRBV5-4	TRBD1	CASSLGTGYEQYF
TRBV2	TRBD1	CASSAQGANEQFF